This TCR beta chain derives from a study of regulatory T cells in long-lasting Graves disease. Study-wide findings and caveats: There were preferences for TRBV28, TRBJ1-2 and TRBJ2-5 in persistent disease.

Investigators prepared the TCR beta libraries by applying iRepertoire HTBI primers and Arm-PCR of CDR3 regions. MiXCR was run by TCRdb on the multiplex PCR reads, yielding one entry per CDR3 protein. Counted here are under 300,000 distinct CDR3 sequences, roughly 21% occurring once; the ten biggest clones make up approximately 15%. About this clonotype itself: Its antigen is as yet unknown.

The germline gives CDR1 ENHRY, CDR2 SYGVKD. Between the trimmed V and J ends, which lost 0 bases and 10 bases, there was a span of 18 bases. This CDR3 spans 15 amino acids. Time point described: newly diagnosed GD, antithyroid drugs for less than 3 months. The TCR library used RNA extracted from PBMCs. The diagnosis of Graves' disease used American Thyroid Association guidelines. The sample here was peripheral blood mononuclear cells (PBMCs), taken at new diagnosis, from a patient treated with antithyroid drugs. The chain recombines TRBV10-3 with TRBJ1-1; the D is unclear. The TCR was taken from a female donor with Graves disease. The CDR3 sequence is CAISESYRADLGAFF. CDR3 bases: TGTGCCATCAGTGAGTCGTACCGCGCGGACTTGGGAGCTTTCTTT.